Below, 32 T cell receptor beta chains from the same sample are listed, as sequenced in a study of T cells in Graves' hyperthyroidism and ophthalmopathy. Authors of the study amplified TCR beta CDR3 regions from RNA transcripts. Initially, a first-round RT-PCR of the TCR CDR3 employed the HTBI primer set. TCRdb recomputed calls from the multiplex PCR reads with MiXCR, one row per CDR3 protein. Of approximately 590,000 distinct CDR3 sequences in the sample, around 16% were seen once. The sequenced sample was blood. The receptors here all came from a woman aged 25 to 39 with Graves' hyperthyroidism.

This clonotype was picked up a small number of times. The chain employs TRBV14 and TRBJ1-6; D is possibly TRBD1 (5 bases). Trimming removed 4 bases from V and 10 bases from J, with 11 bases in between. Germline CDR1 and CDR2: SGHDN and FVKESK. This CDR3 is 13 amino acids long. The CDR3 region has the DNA TGTGCCAGCAGCCGAAGCAGGGACTCACCCCTCCACTTT. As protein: CASSRSRDSPLHF.

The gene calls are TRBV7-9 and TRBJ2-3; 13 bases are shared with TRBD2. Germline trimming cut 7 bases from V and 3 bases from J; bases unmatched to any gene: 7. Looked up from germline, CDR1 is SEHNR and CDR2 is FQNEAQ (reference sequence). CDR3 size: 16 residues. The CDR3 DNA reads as TGTGCCAGCATATCAGAGACTAGCGGGAGGACAGATACGCAGTATTTT. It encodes CASISETSGRTDTQYF.

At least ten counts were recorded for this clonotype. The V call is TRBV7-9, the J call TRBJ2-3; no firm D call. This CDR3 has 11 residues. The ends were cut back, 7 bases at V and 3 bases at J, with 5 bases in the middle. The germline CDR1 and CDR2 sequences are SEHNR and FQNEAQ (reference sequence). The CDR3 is CASIKTDTQYF. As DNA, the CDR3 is TGTGCCAGCATCAAAACAGATACGCAGTATTTT.

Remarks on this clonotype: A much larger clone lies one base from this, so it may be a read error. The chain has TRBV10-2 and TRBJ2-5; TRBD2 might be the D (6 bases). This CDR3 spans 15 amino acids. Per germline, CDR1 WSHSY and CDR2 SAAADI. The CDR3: CAGSEPPGVRETQYF. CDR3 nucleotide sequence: TGCGCCGGCAGTGAGCCACCGGGAGTAAGGGAGACCCAGTACTTC.

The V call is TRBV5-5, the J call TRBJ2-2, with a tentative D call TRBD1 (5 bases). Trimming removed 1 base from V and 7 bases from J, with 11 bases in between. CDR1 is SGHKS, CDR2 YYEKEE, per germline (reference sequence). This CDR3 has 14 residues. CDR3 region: CASSLRRGVGELFF. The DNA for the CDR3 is TGTGCCAGCAGCTTGAGAAGGGGCGTCGGGGAGCTGTTTTTT.

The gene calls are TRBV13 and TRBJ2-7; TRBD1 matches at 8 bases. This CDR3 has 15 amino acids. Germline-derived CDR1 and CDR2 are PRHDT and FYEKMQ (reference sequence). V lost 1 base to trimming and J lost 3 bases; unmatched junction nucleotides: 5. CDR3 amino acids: CASSLAGQASYEQYF. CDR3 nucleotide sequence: TGTGCCAGCAGCTTAGCGGGACAGGCGAGCTACGAGCAGTACTTC. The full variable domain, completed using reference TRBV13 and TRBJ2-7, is AAGVIQSPRHLIKEKRETATLKCYPIPRHDTVYWYQQGPGQDPQFLISFYEKMQSDKGSIPDRFSAQQFSDYHSELNMSSLELGDSALYFCASSLAGQASYEQYFGPGTRLTVT.

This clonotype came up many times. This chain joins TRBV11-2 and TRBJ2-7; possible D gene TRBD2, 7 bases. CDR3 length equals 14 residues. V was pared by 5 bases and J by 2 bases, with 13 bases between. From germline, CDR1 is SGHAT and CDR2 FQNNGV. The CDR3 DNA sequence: TGTGCCAGCAGCCCCGCGGGGGCCGCCTACGAGCAGTACTTC. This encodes CASSPAGAAYEQYF.

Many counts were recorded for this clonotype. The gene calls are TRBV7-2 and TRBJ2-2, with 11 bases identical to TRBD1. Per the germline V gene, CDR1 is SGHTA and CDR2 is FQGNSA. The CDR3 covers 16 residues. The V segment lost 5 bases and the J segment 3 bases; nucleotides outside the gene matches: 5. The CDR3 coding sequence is TGTGCCAGCAGCCAAAGGACAGGGGGCTACACCGGGGAGCTGTTTTTT. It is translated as CASSQRTGGYTGELFF.

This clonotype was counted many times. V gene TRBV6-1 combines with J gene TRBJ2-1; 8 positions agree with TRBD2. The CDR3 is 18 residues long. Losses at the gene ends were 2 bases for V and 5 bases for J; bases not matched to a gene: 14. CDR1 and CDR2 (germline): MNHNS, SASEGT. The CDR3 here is CASSESPTGGGLHNEQFF. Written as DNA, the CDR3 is TGTGCCAGCAGTGAAAGCCCAACCGGCGGGGGGCTTCACAATGAGCAGTTCTTC.

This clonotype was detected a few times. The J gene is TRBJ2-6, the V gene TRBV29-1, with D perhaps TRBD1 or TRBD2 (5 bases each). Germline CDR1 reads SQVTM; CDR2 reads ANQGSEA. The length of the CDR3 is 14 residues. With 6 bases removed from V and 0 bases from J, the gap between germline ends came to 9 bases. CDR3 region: CSVGTASGANVLTF. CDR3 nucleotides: TGCAGCGTCGGGACGGCCTCTGGGGCCAACGTCCTGACTTTC.

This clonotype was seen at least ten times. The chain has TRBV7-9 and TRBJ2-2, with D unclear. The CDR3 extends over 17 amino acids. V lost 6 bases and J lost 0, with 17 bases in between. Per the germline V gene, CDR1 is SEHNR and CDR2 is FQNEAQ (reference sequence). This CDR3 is CASRSTRIHANTGELFF. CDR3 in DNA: TGTGCCAGCAGATCCACCCGTATACACGCGAACACCGGGGAGCTGTTTTTT.

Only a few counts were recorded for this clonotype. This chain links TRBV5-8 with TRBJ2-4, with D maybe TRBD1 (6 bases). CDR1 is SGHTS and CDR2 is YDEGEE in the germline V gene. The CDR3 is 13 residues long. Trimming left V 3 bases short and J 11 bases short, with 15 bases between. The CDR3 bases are TGTGCCAGCAGCTCAGGGGATTCCACCTTTCAGTACTTC. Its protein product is CASSSGDSTFQYF.

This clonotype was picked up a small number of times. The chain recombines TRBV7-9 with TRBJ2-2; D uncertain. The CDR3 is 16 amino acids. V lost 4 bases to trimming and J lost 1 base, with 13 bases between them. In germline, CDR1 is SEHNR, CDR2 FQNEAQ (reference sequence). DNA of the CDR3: TGTGCCAGCAGCTCACCCCGATTTGAGAACACCGGGGAGCTGTTTTTT. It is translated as CASSSPRFENTGELFF.

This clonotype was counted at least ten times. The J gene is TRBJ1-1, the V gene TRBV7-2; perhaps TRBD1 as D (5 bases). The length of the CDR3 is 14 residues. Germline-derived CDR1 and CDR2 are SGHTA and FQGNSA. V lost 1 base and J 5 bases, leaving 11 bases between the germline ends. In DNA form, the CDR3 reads TGTGCCAGCAGCTTAGTGCAGGAGGGGACTGAAGCTTTCTTT. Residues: CASSLVQEGTEAFF.

CDR3 DNA: TGTGCCAGCAGCTGGAACAGGGGTGGCTATGGCTACACCTTC. It specifies CASSWNRGGYGYTF. The chain has TRBV9 and TRBJ1-2; 7 nucleotides agree with TRBD1. Looked up from germline, CDR1 is SGDLS and CDR2 is YYNGEE. With 4 bases clipped from V and 4 bases from J, the junction kept 7 bases outside the gene matches. This CDR3 contains 14 residues.

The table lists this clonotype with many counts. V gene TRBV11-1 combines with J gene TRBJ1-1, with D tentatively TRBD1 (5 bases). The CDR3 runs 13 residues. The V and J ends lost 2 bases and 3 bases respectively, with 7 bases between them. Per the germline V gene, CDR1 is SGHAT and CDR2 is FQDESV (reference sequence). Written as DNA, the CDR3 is TGTGCCAGCAGCTTACAGGGTTACACTGAAGCTTTCTTT. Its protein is CASSLQGYTEAFF.

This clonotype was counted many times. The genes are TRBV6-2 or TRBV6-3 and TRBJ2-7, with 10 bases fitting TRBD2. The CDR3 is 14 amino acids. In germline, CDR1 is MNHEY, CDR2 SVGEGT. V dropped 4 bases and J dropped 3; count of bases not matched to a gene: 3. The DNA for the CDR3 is TGTGCCAGCAGTTGGACTAGCGGATACTACGAGCAGTACTTC. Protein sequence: CASSWTSGYYEQYF.

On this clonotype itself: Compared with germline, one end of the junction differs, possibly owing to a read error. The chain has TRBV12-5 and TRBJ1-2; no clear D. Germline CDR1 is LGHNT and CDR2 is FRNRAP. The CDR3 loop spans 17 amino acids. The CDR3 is CASGLYLTGPPNYGCTF. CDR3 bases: TGTGCTAGTGGTTTGTATTTGACCGGGCCGCCTAACTATGGCTGCACCTTC.

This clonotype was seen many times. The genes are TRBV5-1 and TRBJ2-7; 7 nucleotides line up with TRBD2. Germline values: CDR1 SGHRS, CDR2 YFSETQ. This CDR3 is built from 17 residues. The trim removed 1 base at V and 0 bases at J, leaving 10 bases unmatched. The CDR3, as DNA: TGCGCCAGCAGCTTGAGGATAGCGGGTCGGAGCTCCTACGAGCAGTACTTC. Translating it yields CASSLRIAGRSSYEQYF.

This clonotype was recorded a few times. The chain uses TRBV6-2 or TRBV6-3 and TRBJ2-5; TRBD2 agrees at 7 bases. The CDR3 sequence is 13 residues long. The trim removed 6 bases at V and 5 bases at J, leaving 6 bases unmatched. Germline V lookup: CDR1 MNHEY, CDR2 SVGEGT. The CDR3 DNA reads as TGTGCCAGCAGAATCTCGGGAGGCGAGACCCAGTACTTC. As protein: CASRISGGETQYF.

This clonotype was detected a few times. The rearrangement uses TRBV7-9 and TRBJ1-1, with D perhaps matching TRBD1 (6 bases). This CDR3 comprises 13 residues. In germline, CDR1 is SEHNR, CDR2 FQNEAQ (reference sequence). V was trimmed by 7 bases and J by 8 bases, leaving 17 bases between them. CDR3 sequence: CASTLPGDGEAFF. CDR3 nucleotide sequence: TGTGCCAGCACCCTCCCAGGGGACGGGGAAGCTTTCTTT.

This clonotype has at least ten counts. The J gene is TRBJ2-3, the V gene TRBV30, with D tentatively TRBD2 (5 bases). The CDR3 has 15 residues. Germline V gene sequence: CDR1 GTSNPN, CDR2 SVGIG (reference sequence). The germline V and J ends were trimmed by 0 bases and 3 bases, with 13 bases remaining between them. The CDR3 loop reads CAWSVRSGATDTQYF. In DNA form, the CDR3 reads TGTGCCTGGAGTGTACGGAGCGGCGCTACAGATACGCAGTATTTT.

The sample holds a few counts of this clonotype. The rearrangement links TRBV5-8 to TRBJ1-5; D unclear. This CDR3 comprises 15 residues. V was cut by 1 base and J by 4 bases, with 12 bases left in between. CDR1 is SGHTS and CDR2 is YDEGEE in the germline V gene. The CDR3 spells CASSLRSLGNQPQHF. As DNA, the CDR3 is TGTGCCAGCAGCTTGAGGTCTCTAGGGAATCAGCCCCAGCATTTT.

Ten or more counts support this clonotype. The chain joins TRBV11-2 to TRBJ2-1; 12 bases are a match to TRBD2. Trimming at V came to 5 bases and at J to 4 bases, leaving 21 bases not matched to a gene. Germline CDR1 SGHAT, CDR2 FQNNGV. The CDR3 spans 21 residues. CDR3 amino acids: CASSHRPTSGGSAAEYNEQFF. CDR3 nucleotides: TGTGCCAGCAGCCACCGACCGACTAGCGGGGGTTCCGCGGCGGAATACAATGAGCAGTTCTTC.

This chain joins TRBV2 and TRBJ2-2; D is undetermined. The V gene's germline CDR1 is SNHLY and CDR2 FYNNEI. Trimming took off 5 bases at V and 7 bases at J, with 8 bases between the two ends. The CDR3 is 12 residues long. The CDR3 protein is CASSWWNGELFF. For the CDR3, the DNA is TGTGCCAGCAGTTGGTGGAACGGGGAGCTGTTTTTT. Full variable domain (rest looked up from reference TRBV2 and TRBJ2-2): EPEVTQTPSHQVTQMGQEVILRCVPISNHLYFYWYRQILGQKVEFLVSFYNNEISEKSEIFDDQFSVERPDGSNFTLKIRSTKLEDSAMYFCASSWWNGELFFGEGSRLTVL.

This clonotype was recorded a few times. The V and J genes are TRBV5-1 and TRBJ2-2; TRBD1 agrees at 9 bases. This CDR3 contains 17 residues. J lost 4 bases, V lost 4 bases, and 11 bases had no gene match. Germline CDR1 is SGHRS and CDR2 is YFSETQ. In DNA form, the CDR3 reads TGCGCCAGCAGCGACCGGGACAGGGCCCCGGGCACCGGGGAGCTGTTTTTT. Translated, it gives CASSDRDRAPGTGELFF.

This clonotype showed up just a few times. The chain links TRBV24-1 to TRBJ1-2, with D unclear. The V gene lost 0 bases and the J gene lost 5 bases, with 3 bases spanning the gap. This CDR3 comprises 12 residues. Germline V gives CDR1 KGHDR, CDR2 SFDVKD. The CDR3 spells CATSDLKYGYTF. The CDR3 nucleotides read TGTGCCACCAGTGATTTGAAATATGGCTACACCTTC.

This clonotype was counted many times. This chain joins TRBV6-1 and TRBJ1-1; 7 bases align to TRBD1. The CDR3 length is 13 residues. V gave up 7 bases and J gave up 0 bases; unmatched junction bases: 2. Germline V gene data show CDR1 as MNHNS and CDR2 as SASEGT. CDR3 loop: CASTRGMNTEAFF. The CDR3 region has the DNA TGTGCCAGCACCAGGGGGATGAACACTGAAGCTTTCTTT.

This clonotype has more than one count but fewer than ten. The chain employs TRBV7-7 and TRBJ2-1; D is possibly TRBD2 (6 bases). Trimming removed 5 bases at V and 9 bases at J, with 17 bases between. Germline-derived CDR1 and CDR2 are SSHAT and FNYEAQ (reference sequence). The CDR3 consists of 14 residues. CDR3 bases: TGTGCCAGCAGCGCGCGGGAATTTGGGAGTGAGCAGTTCTTC. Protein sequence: CASSAREFGSEQFF.

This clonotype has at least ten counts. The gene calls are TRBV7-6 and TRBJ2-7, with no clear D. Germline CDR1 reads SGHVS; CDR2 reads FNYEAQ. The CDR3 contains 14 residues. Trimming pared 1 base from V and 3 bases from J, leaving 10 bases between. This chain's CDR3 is CASSLGLVNYEQYF. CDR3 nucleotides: TGTGCCAGCAGCTTAGGTCTAGTTAACTACGAGCAGTACTTC.

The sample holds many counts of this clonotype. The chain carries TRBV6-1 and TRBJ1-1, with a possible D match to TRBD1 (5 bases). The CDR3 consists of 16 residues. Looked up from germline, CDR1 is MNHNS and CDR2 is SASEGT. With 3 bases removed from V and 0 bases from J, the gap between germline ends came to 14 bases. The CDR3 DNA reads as TGTGCCAGCAGTGAGTCCGAGACAGCCTTGAACACTGAAGCTTTCTTT. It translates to CASSESETALNTEAFF.

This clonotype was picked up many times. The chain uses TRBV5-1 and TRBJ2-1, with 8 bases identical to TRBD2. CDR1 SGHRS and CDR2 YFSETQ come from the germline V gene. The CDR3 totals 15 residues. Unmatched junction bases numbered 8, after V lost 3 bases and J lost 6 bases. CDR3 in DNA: TGCGCCAGCAGCTCTATAGCGGGAAGGTCCAATGAGCAGTTCTTC. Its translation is CASSSIAGRSNEQFF.